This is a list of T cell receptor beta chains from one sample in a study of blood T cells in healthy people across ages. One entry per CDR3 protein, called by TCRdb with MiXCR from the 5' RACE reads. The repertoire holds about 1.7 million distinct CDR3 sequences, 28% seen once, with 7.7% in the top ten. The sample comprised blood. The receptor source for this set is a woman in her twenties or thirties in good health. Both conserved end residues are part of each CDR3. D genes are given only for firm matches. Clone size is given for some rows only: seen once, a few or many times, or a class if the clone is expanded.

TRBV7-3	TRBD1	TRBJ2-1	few	TGTGCCAGCAGCACCACAGGGGGATACTACAATGAGCAGTTCTTC	CASSTTGGYYNEQFF
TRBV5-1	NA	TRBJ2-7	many	TGCGCCAGCAGCTCGGACAGCCCAGTAGCCTACGAGCAGTACTTC	CASSSDSPVAYEQYF
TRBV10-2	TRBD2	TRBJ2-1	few	TGCGCCAGTGCGGGGGGCCGGTACAATGAGCAGTTCTTC	CASAGGRYNEQFF
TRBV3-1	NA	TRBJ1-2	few	TGTGCCAGCAGCCACCCCTTGGGGGGGAACTATGGCTACACCTTC	CASSHPLGGNYGYTF
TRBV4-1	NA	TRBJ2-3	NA	TGCGCCAGCAGCCAAATCGCGGGACACACAGATACGCAGTATTTT	CASSQIAGHTDTQYF
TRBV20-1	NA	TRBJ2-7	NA	TGCAGTGCTAGAGCTCAGGTCAAAACCTACGAGCAGTACTTC	CSARAQVKTYEQYF
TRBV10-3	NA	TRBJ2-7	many	TGTGCCATCAGTGAGTTGAAAACCTACGAGCAGTACTTC	CAISELKTYEQYF
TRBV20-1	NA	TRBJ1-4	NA	TGCAGTGCTAGTAGGGAGACTAATGAAAAACTGTTTTTT	CSASRETNEKLFF
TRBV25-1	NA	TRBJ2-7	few	TGTGCCAGCAGTGGTAGGGACGCGGACGAGCAGTACTTC	CASSGRDADEQYF
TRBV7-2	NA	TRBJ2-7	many	TGTGCCAGCAGCTCGGGACGGGCCAAAGGCGAGCAGTACTTC	CASSSGRAKGEQYF
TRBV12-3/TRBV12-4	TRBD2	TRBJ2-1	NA	TGTGCCAGCACCCTGACTAGCGGGGGGGATAATGAGCAGTTCTTC	CASTLTSGGDNEQFF
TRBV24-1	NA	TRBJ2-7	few	TGTGCCACCAGTGATTCCCTATCGGGCGAGCAGTACTTC	CATSDSLSGEQYF
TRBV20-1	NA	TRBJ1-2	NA	TGCAGTGCTACCCTAAAGGGCACAGGTGTAGGCTACACCTTC	CSATLKGTGVGYTF
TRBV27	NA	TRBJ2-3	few	TGTGCCAGCAGTTTTACACGCAGCCACCTCACAGATACGCAGTATTTT	CASSFTRSHLTDTQYF
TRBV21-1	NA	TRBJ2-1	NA	TGTGCCAGCAGCAAAGCCGTACGGCCAGGGGATTACAATGAGCAGTTCTTC	CASSKAVRPGDYNEQFF
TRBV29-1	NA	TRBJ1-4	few	TGCAGCGGGTATAATGAAAAACTGTTTTTT	CSGYNEKLFF
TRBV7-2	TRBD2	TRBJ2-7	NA	TGTGCCAGTTCGGCGGCGGGGGCCTACGAGCAGTACTTC	CASSAAGAYEQYF
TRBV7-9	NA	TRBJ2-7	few	TGTGCCAGCAACACTCAACAGGGTAGCGAGCAGTACTTC	CASNTQQGSEQYF
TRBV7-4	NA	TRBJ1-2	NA	TGTGCCAGCAGCTTATGGGGCAGAGACTATGGCTACACCTTC	CASSLWGRDYGYTF
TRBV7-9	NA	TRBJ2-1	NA	TGTGCCAGCAGCCTCGGGACTTACAGTGAGCAGTTCTTC	CASSLGTYSEQFF
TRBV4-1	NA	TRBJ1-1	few	TGCGCCAGCAGCCAAGTCCTCAGAGCGAACACTGAAGCTTTCTTT	CASSQVLRANTEAFF
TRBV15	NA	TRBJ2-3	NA	TGTGCCACCAGCAGCCCCCCCACAGATACGCAGTATTTT	CATSSPPTDTQYF
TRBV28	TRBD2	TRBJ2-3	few	TGTGCCATCGAAACGAGACTAGCGTTCACAGATACGCAGTATTTT	CAIETRLAFTDTQYF
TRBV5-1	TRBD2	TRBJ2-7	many	TGCGCCAGCAGCTTGACTAGCGGGGGGACAACCTACGAGCAGTACTTC	CASSLTSGGTTYEQYF
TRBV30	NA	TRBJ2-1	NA	TGTGCCTGGAGTAGGGCCTTGCCGGGTGAGCAGTTCTTC	CAWSRALPGEQFF
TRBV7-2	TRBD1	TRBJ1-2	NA	TGTGCCAGCAGCACATACAGGGGGACCCTTCTCACCTTC	CASSTYRGTLLTF
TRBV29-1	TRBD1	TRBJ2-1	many	TGCAGCGCCCTAGGGTTGGGACAGGGGACCTATGAGCAGTTCTTC	CSALGLGQGTYEQFF